This passage covers 20 T cell receptor beta chains from one sample sequenced in a study of blood T cell repertoires in COVID-19. Clones were read by immunoSEQ multiplex PCR, and TCRdb kept only the in-frame ones, dropping some. The repertoire holds about 150,000 clones, roughly 83% seen once, with about 29% in the top ten. The sample consisted of peripheral blood. These receptors were obtained from a woman aged 55-70 years with acute or convalescent COVID-19.

This clone was counted only a few times. The chain combines TRBV24-1 with TRBJ2-5; the D gene is possibly TRBD2 (5 bases). This CDR3 is 13 amino acids long. The germline CDR1 and CDR2 sequences are KGHDR and SFDVKD. With 4 bases removed from V and 7 bases from J, the gap between germline ends came to 12 bases. The CDR3 region is CATSEWSGGTQYF. The CDR3, as DNA: TGTGCCACCAGTGAGTGGTCCGGAGGGACCCAGTACTTC.

The chain carries TRBV6-1 and TRBJ1-2; 8 nucleotides align to TRBD1. Germline assignment: CDR1 MNHNS and CDR2 SASEGT. This CDR3 region has 15 residues. Trimming cost V 0 bases and J 4 bases; bases outside gene matches: 4. In DNA form, the CDR3 reads TGTGCCAGCAGTGAAGCGTCGACAGGGGCCTATGGCTACACCTTC. Encoded protein: CASSEASTGAYGYTF.

This chain joins TRBV7-9 and TRBJ1-2, with D possibly being TRBD1 (6 bases). CDR1 is SEHNR and CDR2 is FQNEAQ in the germline V gene (reference sequence). V lost 3 bases and J 4 bases, leaving 18 bases between the germline ends. The CDR3 is made up of 16 amino acids. CDR3 in amino acids: CASSFSAGGGLYGYTF. The CDR3 region has the DNA TGTGCCAGCAGCTTCTCCGCTGGGGGGGGCCTCTATGGCTACACCTTC.

The rearrangement joins TRBV4-1 to TRBJ2-3; 10 bases match TRBD2. The germline V gene has CDR1 MGHRA and CDR2 YSYEKL. After removal of 4 bases from V and 0 bases from J, the junction contained 7 bases not matched to a gene. The CDR3 extends over 17 amino acids. The CDR3, as DNA: TGCGCCAGCAGCCCCCCTCCGGGACTAGCGAGCACAGATACGCAGTATTTT. This translates into CASSPPPGLASTDTQYF.

The V and J genes are TRBV30 and TRBJ1-3; no clear D. This CDR3 region has 15 residues. The germline V gene has CDR1 GTSNPN and CDR2 SVGIG (reference sequence). V lost 0 bases, J lost 0 bases, and 9 bases lay in between. The CDR3 DNA reads TGTGCCTGGAGTGTACATGGCCTCTCTGGAAACACCATATATTTT. This sequence encodes CAWSVHGLSGNTIYF.

V usage is TRBV5-1 and J usage is TRBJ1-4; no definite D call. The V gene lost 5 bases and the J gene lost 8 bases, with 22 bases spanning the gap. This CDR3 is built from 16 residues. CDR1 SGHRS and CDR2 YFSETQ come from the germline V gene. CDR3 residues: CASSGPGSTGGEKLFF. For the CDR3, the DNA is TGCGCCAGCAGTGGGCCCGGGTCAACGGGAGGAGAAAAACTGTTTTTT.

The rearrangement uses TRBV9 and TRBJ2-3, with 8 bases fitting TRBD2. V was clipped by 0 bases and J by 6 bases; unmatched bases: 6. The CDR3 totals 15 residues. Germline CDR1 SGDLS, CDR2 YYNGEE. The CDR3: CASSVAGGQGDTQYF. The CDR3, as DNA: TGTGCCAGCAGCGTAGCGGGGGGGCAAGGGGATACGCAGTATTTT. Based on the CDR3 plus reference TRBV9 and TRBJ2-3, the full variable domain is DSGVTQTPKHLITATGQRVTLRCSPRSGDLSVYWYQQSLDQGLQFLIQYYNGEERAKGNILERFSAQQFPDLHSELNLSSLELGDSALYFCASSVAGGQGDTQYFGPGTRLTVL.

A single count supports this clone. J is TRBJ2-7 and V is TRBV6-5; 9 nucleotides line up with TRBD2. The CDR3 length is 14 residues. CDR1 is MNHEY, CDR2 SVGAGI, per germline. J gave up 1 base and V 8 bases, and 6 bases lay outside the gene matches. The CDR3 reads CASVKAGGSYEQYF. DNA for the CDR3: TGTGCCAGCGTGAAAGCGGGGGGTTCCTACGAGCAGTACTTC.

Note on this clone: The junction and the germline gene differ at one end; a read error may be behind it. The chain couples TRBV2 to TRBJ1-3; D is perhaps TRBD1 (6 bases). The CDR3 is 14 amino acids. Germline CDR1 is SNHLY and CDR2 is FYNNEI. CDR3 protein: CASNEAGQGNTIYF. In nucleotides, the CDR3 is TGTGCCAGCAATGAAGCAGGACAGGGAAACACCATATATTTT.

The rearrangement joins TRBV19 to TRBJ1-1; possible D gene TRBD1, 5 bases. CDR3 length: 16 amino acids. V was clipped by 9 bases and J by 1 base, with 21 bases between them. Germline V gene data show CDR1 as LNHDA and CDR2 as SQIVND (reference sequence). CDR3 protein: CASADTTTRRNTEAFF. The CDR3 bases are TGTGCCAGCGCGGACACTACTACACGTCGGAACACTGAAGCTTTCTTT.

For this clone: Compared with germline, one end of the junction differs, possibly owing to a read error. J is TRBJ2-5 and V is TRBV7-7; 8 nucleotides align to TRBD1. Per the germline V gene, CDR1 is SSHAT and CDR2 is FNYEAQ (reference sequence). This CDR3 is 15 amino acids long. CDR3 in amino acids: CASSLELRGRETQYF. The CDR3 coding sequence is TGTGCTAGCAGCTTAGAGCTCAGGGGGCGGGAGACCCAGTACTTC.

The V and J genes are TRBV30 and TRBJ2-5, with 8 bases identical to TRBD2. V dropped 5 bases and J dropped 4; count of bases not matched to a gene: 0. Germline CDR1 and CDR2: GTSNPN and SVGIG (reference sequence). The CDR3 is 11 residues long. CDR3 residues: CAWAGGETQYF. CDR3 bases: TGTGCCTGGGCGGGGGGAGAGACCCAGTACTTC. The full variable domain, in which reference TRBV30 and TRBJ2-5 provide the parts outside the CDR3, is SQTIHQWPATLVQPVGSPLSLECTVEGTSNPNLYWYRQAAGRGLQLLFYSVGIGQISSEVPQNLSASRPQDRQFILSSKKLLLSDSGFYLCAWAGGETQYFGPGTRLLVL.

The chain has TRBV2 and TRBJ2-5; D might be TRBD1 (8 bases). CDR1 and CDR2 (germline): SNHLY, FYNNEI. This CDR3 has 14 residues. With 6 bases removed from V and 5 bases from J, the gap between germline ends came to 16 bases. CDR3 in amino acids: CASRSQGEGETQYF. The CDR3 DNA reads as TGTGCCAGCAGATCACAGGGGGAGGGGGAGACCCAGTACTTC.

The table lists this clone with a few counts. This rearrangement joins TRBV4-2 to TRBJ1-1; no clear D. The ends were cut back, 0 bases at V and 7 bases at J, with 12 bases in the middle. Germline V gene data show CDR1 as LGHNA and CDR2 as YNFKEQ. The CDR3 is 14 residues long. CDR3 bases: TGTGCCAGCAGCCAAGATGGGGAGGTGAGTGAAGCTTTCTTT. It yields the protein CASSQDGEVSEAFF.

The rearrangement links TRBV19 to TRBJ2-7, with 8 nucleotides matching TRBD2. CDR1 and CDR2 from the germline V gene are LNHDA and SQIVND (reference sequence). The CDR3 spans 15 residues. V lost 5 bases, J lost 6 bases, and 12 bases stayed unmatched. The CDR3 reads CASSPISGGPGEQYF. In DNA, the CDR3 is TGTGCCAGTAGTCCCATATCGGGGGGGCCGGGCGAGCAGTACTTC.

The J gene is TRBJ1-2, the V gene TRBV19, with D tentatively TRBD1 (6 bases). The CDR3 totals 16 residues. V gave up 9 bases and J gave up 7 bases, with 27 bases separating them. The germline V gene encodes CDR1 LNHDA and CDR2 SQIVND (reference sequence). The CDR3: CASRPGHGKLERGYTF. The CDR3 coding sequence is TGTGCCAGCCGGCCGGGACACGGTAAACTCGAGCGTGGCTACACCTTC.

The V gene is TRBV16, the J gene TRBJ2-2; D remains ambiguous. The CDR3 runs 16 residues. V lost 4 bases, J lost 6 bases, and 18 bases lay in between. Germline assignment: CDR1 KGHSY and CDR2 FQNENV. The CDR3 nucleotides read TGTGCCAGCAGCCGCCAGTCAGCGCCCGGGTCCGGGGAGCTGTTTTTT. Residues: CASSRQSAPGSGELFF.

The chain recombines TRBV29-1 with TRBJ2-3; 9 bases line up with TRBD2. Unmatched junction bases numbered 11, after V lost 3 bases and J lost 7 bases. The germline V gene encodes CDR1 SQVTM and CDR2 ANQGSEA. This CDR3 comprises 15 residues. CDR3 bases: TGCAGCGTTGAGCCCCGGGGTAGCGGGGGTTATACGCAGTATTTT. Its translation: CSVEPRGSGGYTQYF.

V gene TRBV27 combines with J gene TRBJ1-1; D call uncertain. Trimming left V 0 bases short and J 5 bases short, with 10 bases between. Germline V gene data show CDR1 as MNHEY and CDR2 as SMNVEV (reference sequence). The CDR3 runs 14 residues. The chain's CDR3 is CASSLSYPGTEAFF. CDR3 bases: TGTGCCAGCAGTTTATCGTACCCCGGGACTGAAGCTTTCTTT.

The chain joins TRBV6-2 or TRBV6-3 to TRBJ2-5, with D hard to call. Germline CDR1 MNHEY, CDR2 SVGEGT. This CDR3 is built from 13 residues. V was pared by 2 bases and J by 2 bases, with 6 bases between. CDR3 nucleotides: TGTGCCAGCAGTTACGTCCAGCAAGAGACCCAGTACTTC. Amino acids: CASSYVQQETQYF.